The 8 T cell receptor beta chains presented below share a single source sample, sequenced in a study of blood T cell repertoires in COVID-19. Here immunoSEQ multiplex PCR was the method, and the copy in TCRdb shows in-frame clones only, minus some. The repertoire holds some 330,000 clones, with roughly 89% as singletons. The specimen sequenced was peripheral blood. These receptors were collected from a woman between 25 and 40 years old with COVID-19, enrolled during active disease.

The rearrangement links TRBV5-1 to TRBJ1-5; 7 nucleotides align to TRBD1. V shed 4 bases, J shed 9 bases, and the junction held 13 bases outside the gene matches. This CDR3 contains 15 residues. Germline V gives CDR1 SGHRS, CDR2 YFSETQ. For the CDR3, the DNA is TGCGCCAGCAGCGAAACACCGGGACAGAGACTGCCCCAGCATTTT. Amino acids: CASSETPGQRLPQHF.

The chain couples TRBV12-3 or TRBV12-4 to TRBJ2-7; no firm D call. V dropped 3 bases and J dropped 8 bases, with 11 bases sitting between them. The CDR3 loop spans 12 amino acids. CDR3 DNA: TGTGCCAGCAGTTTCCAGGATCCAAAGCAGTACGTC. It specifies CASSFQDPKQYV.

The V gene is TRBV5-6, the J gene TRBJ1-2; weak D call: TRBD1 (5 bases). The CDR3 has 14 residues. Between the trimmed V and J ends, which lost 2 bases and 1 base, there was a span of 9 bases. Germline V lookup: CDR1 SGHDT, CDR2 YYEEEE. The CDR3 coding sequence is TGTGCCAGCAGCTTCAGGACAAGTAACTATGGCTACACCTTC. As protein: CASSFRTSNYGYTF.

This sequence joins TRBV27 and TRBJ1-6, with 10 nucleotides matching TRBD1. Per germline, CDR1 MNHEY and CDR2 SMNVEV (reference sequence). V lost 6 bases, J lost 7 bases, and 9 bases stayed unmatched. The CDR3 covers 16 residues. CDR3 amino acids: CASSRTAGQGNSPLHF. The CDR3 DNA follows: TGTGCCAGCAGCCGTACCGCGGGACAGGGGAATTCACCCCTCCACTTT.

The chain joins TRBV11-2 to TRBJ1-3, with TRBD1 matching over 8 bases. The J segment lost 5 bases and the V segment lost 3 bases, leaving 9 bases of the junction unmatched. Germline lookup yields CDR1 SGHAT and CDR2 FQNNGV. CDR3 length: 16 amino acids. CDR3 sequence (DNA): TGTGCCAGCAGCTTGGCAGGGGGCGTTTTTAGAAACACCATATATTTT. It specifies CASSLAGGVFRNTIYF.

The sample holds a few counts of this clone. The CDR3 here is CASRSLRGAGFF. The CDR3 DNA reads as TGTGCCAGCAGGTCCCTCCGGGGAGCTGGTTTCTTT. V is TRBV2 and J is TRBJ1-1; no clear D gene. The V gene's germline CDR1 is SNHLY and CDR2 FYNNEI. Trimming took off 6 bases at V and 13 bases at J, with 18 bases between the two ends. CDR3 length: 12 amino acids.

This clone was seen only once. The CDR3 sequence is CASSLRTGALIKAFF. CDR3 DNA sequence: TGTGCCAGCTCACTAAGGACAGGGGCCTTGATAAAAGCTTTCTTT. The chain is built from TRBV18 and TRBJ1-1; TRBD1 aligns across 9 bases. The V gene's germline CDR1 is KGHSH and CDR2 LQKENI. The CDR3 has 15 residues. V gave up 4 bases and J gave up 9 bases; unmatched junction bases: 12.

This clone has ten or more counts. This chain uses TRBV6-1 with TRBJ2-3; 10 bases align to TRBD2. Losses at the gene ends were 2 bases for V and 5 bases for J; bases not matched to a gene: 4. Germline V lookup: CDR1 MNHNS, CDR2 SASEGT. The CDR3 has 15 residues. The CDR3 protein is CASSEKSSGGDTQYF. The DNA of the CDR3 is TGTGCCAGCAGTGAAAAGTCTAGCGGGGGAGATACGCAGTATTTT.